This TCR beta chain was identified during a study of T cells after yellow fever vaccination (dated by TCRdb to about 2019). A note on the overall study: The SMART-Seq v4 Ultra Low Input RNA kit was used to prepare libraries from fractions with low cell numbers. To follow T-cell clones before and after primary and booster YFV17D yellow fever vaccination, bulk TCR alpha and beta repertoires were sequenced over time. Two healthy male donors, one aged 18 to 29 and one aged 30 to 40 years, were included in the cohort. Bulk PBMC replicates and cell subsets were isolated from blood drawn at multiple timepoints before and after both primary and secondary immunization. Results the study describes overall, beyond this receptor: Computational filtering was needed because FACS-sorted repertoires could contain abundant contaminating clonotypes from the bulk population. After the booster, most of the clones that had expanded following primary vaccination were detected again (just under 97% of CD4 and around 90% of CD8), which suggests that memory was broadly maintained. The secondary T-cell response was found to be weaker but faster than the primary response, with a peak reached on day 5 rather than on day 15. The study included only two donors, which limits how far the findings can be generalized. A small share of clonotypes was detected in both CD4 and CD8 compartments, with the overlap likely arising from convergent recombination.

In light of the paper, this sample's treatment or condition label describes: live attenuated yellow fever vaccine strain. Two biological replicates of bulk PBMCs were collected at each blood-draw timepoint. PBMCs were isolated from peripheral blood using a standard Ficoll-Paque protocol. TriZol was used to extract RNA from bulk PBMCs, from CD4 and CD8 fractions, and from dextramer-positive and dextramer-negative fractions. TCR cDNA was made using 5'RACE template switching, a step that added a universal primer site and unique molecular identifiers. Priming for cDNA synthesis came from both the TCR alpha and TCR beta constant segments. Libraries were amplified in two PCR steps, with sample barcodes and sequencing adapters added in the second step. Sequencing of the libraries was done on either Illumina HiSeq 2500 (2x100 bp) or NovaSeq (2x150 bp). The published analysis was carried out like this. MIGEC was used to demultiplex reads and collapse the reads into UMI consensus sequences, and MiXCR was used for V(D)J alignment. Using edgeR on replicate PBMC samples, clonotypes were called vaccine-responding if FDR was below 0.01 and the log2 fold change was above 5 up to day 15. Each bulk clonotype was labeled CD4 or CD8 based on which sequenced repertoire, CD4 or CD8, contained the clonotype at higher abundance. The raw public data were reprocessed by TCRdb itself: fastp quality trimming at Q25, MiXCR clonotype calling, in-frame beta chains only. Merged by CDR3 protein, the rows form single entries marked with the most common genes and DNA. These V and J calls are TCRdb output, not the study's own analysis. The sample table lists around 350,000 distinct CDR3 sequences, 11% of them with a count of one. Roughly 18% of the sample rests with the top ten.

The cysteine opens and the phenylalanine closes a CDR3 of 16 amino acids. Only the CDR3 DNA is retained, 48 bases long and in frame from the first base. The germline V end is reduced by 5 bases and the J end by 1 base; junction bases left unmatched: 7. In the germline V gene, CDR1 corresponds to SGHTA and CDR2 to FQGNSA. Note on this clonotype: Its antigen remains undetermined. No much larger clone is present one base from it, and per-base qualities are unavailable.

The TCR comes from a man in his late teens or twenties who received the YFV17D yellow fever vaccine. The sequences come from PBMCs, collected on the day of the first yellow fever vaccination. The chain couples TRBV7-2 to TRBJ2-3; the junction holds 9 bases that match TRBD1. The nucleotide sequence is TGTGCCAGCAGCCTGACAGGGGGGCCGCGCACAGATACGCAGTATTTT. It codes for CASSLTGGPRTDTQYF.